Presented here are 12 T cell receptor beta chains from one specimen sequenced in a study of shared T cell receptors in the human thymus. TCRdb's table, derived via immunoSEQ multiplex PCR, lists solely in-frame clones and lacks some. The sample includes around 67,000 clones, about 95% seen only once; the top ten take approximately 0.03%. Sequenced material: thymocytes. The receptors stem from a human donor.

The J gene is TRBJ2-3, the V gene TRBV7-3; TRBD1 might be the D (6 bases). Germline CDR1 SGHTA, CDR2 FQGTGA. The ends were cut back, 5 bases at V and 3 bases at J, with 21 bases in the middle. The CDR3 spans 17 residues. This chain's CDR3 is CASSPTSGTSQTDTQYF. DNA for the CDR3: TGTGCCAGCAGCCCCACGTCCGGGACATCCCAGACAGATACGCAGTATTTT.

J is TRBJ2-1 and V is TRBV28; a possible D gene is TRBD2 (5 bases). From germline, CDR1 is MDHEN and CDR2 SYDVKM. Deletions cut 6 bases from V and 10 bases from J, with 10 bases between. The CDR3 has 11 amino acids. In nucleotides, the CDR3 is TGTGCCAGCAGGTCGGGCGGGGAGCAGTTCTTC. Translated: CASRSGGEQFF.

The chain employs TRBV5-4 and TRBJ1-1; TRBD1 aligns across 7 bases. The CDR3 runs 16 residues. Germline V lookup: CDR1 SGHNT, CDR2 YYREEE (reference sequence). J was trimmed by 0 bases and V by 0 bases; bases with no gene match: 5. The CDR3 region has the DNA TGTGCCAGCAGCTTGGACAGGGGAAGAGTGAACACTGAAGCTTTCTTT. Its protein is CASSLDRGRVNTEAFF.

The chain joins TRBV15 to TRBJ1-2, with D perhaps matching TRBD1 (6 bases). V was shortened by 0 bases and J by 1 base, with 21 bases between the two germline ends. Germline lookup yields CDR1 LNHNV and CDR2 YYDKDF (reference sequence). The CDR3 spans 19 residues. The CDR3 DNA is TGTGCCACCAGCAGAGACTCCGACAGGAGAGGGCCCTTTAACTATGGCTACACCTTC. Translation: CATSRDSDRRGPFNYGYTF.

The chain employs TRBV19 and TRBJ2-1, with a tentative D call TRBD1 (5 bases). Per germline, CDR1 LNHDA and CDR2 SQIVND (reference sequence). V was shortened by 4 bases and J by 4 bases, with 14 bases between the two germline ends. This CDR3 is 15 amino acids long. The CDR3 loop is CASSTRPGPYNEQFF. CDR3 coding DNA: TGTGCCAGTAGTACCCGGCCAGGGCCTTACAATGAGCAGTTCTTC.

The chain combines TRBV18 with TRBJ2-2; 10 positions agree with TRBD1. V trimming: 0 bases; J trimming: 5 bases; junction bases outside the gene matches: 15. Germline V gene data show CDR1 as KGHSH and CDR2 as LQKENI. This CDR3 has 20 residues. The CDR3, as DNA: TGTGCCAGCTCACCACCGGGCCGACAGGGGGCCAGTTGGGGGACCGGGGAGCTGTTTTTT. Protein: CASSPPGRQGASWGTGELFF.

CDR3 sequence: CASSQPSASYGYTF. Written as DNA, the CDR3 is TGCGCCAGCAGCCAACCCTCGGCGAGCTATGGCTACACCTTC. The chain has TRBV4-1 and TRBJ1-2; D gene uncertain. The germline gives CDR1 MGHRA, CDR2 YSYEKL. Trimming stripped 2 bases from V and 4 bases from J, with 11 bases between. CDR3 length: 14 amino acids.

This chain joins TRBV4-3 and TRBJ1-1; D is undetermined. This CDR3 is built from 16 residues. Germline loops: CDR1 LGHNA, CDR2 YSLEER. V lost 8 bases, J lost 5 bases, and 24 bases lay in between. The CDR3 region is CASGSSMHGARTEAFF. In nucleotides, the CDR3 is TGCGCCAGCGGATCGTCGATGCATGGCGCGAGGACTGAAGCTTTCTTT.

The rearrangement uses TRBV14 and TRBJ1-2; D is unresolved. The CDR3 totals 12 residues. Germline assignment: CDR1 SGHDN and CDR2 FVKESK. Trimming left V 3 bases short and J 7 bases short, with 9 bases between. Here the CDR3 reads CASSHPASGYTF. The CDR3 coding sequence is TGTGCCAGCAGCCATCCGGCCAGTGGCTACACCTTC. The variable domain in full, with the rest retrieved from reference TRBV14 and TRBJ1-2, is EAGVTQFPSHSVIEKGQTVTLRCDPISGHDNLYWYRRVMGKEIKFLLHFVKESKQDESGMPNNRFLAERTGGTYSTLKVQPAELEDSGVYFCASSHPASGYTFGSGTRLTVV.

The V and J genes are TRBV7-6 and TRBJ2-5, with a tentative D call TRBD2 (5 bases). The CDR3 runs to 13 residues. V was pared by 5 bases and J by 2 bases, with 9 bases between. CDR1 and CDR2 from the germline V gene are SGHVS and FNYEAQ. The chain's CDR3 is CASSLPGQETQYF. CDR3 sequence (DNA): TGTGCCAGCAGCCTCCCGGGGCAAGAGACCCAGTACTTC.

CDR3 coding DNA: TGTGCTAGTGGTTCCCCCTGGACAGTCCCCTCTGGAAACACCATATATTTT. This sequence encodes CASGSPWTVPSGNTIYF. The chain links TRBV12-5 to TRBJ1-3, with a weak D call TRBD1 (6 bases). V shed 4 bases and J shed 0 bases, with 16 bases lying between them. This CDR3 has 17 amino acids. The V gene's germline CDR1 is LGHNT and CDR2 FRNRAP.

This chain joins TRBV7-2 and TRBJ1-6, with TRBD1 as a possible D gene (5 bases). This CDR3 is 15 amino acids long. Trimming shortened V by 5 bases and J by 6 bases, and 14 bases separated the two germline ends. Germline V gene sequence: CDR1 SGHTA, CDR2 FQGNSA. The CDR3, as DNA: TGTGCCAGCAGCCCTGAGACAGCCAGTAATTCACCCCTCCACTTT. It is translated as CASSPETASNSPLHF. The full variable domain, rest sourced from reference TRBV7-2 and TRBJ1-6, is GAGVSQSPSNKVTEKGKDVELRCDPISGHTALYWYRQSLGQGLEFLIYFQGNSAPDKSGLPSDRFSAERTGGSVSTLTIQRTQQEDSAVYLCASSPETASNSPLHFGNGTRLTVT.